The clone carrying this T cell receptor beta chain came up once. The data were obtained in a study of shared clonotypes between healthy human individuals. The ends lost 2 bases at V and 6 bases at J; junction bases unmatched: 6. The length of the CDR3 is 15 residues. Germline V gene lookup returns CDR1 MNHNS and CDR2 SASEGT. Samples underwent the assay at deep level. TCRdb's table, derived via immunoSEQ multiplex PCR, lists solely in-frame clones and lacks some. The sample yields about 2,500,000 clones, around 94% seen once. The chain employs TRBV6-1 and TRBJ2-7; 11 positions agree with TRBD1. This TCR came from a man between 18 and 35 years old in good health. The specimen was naive CD4+ T cells sorted from blood. Subset denoted: CD45RA+ positively selected. Here the CDR3 reads CASSEPDRGRREQYF. The CDR3 nucleotides are TGTGCCAGCAGTGAACCGGACAGGGGGCGACGCGAGCAGTACTTC.